The present T cell receptor (beta chain) was sequenced within a study of T cell repertoires in cytomegalovirus infection. TCRdb recomputed calls from the reads with MiXCR, one row per CDR3 protein. In the table there are 45,000 to 75,000 distinct CDR3 sequences, roughly 34% of which are singletons. This clonotype was detected only once. Its specificity is not known. The CDR3 runs 15 residues. V shed 4 bases, J shed 4 bases, and the junction held 6 bases outside the gene matches. Germline loops: CDR1 MNHEY, CDR2 SVGAGI. The chain couples TRBV6-5 to TRBJ1-1; 10 bases align to TRBD1. The sequence derives from a human donor in good health (CMV status not recorded). Some clones in this sample may be carry-over from other donors' samples. The specimen sequenced was PBMCs, sequenced either directly or after in vitro stimulation (not recorded which). The CDR3 nucleotides read TGTGCCAGCAGTTGGGGACAGGGGTGGGCCACTGAAGCTTTCTTT. Translated: CASSWGQGWATEAFF.